This T cell receptor beta chain was retrieved from a study of Graves' ophthalmopathy and Graves' hyperthyroidism. Study information: Hyperthyroidism showing no ophthalmopathy within 18 months of follow-up was stable. Study-level points and caveats: Prediction of ophthalmopathy progression reached about 71% sensitivity and under 80% specificity.

This clonotype was seen a handful of times. Its antigen is unknown. This CDR3 contains 15 residues. CDR1 is MNHNS, CDR2 SASEGT, per germline. Trimming shortened V by 1 base and J by 4 bases, and 13 bases separated the two germline ends. TCR beta CDR3 regions were amplified from RNA transcripts. Scientists carried out first-round RT-PCR using HTBI primers and then a second-round multiplex PCR. One entry per CDR3 protein results from TCRdb running MiXCR on the multiplex PCR reads. Of around 590,000 distinct CDR3 sequences in the sample, about 40% were seen once. The sequence derives from an adult man with Graves' hyperthyroidism. The sequenced sample was peripheral blood or thyroid tissue (not recorded which). The V call is TRBV6-1, the J call TRBJ1-1, with D perhaps TRBD1 (6 bases). In nucleotides, the CDR3 is TGTGCCAGCAGTGAAGTCGGGGGGCTGACCACTGAAGCTTTCTTT. Translated, it gives CASSEVGGLTTEAFF.